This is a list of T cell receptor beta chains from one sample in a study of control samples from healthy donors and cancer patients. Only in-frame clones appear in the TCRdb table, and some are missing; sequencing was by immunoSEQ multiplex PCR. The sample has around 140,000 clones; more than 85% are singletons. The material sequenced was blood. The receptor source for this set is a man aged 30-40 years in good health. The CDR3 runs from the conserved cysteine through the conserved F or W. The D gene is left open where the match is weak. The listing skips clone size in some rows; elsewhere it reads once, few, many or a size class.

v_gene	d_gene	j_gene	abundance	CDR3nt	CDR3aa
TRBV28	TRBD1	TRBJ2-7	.	TGTGCCAGCAGTCTAGGACAGGGAAACGAGCAGTACTTC	CASSLGQGNEQYF
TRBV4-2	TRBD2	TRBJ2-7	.	TGTGCCAGCAGCCAAGATCGGGAGGGATCCCCCTACGAGCAGTACTTC	CASSQDREGSPYEQYF
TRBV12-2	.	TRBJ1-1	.	TGTGCAAGTCGCTTAGCCAGGACGCAGAACACTGAAGCTTTCTTT	CASRLARTQNTEAFF
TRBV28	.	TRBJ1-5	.	TGTGCCAGCAGTCCCTCTGTAGATCAGCCCCAGCATTTT	CASSPSVDQPQHF
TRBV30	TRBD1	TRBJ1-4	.	TGTGCCTGGAGTGTACGACAGGGGTATGAAAAACTGTTTTTT	CAWSVRQGYEKLFF
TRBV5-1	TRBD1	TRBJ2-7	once	TGCGCCAGCAGCGGCCGACAGGGGTTAGACGAGCAGTACTTC	CASSGRQGLDEQYF
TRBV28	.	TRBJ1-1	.	TGTGCCAGCAGGAGCCTCAGGGGAGGAGTAGAGGCTTTCTTT	CASRSLRGGVEAFF
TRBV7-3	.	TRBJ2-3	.	TGTGCCAGCAGCTTAAGCCAGGACACAGATACGCAGTATTTT	CASSLSQDTDTQYF
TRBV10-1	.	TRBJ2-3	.	TGCGCCAGCAGTGAGTCGGGGGCACACACAGATACGCAGTATTTT	CASSESGAHTDTQYF
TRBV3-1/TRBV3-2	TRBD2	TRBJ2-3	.	TGTGCCAGCAGCCAAGATAGGAGACTAGCGGGGGGGTCAGATACGCAGTATTTT	CASSQDRRLAGGSDTQYF